These T cell receptor beta chains were read from a single sample in a study of Ad26.COV2.S vaccination and SARS-CoV-2 variants. Here immunoSEQ multiplex PCR was the method, and the copy in TCRdb shows in-frame clones only, minus some. The sample shows roughly 390,000 clones, about 85% of them seen only once. The source was peripheral blood, collected in a trial of Ad26.COV2.S vaccine versus placebo. The receptors shown here come from a person aged 18-60 years who received the Ad26.COV2.S COVID-19 vaccine or a placebo. Each CDR3 is given with its conserved first and last residue. The D gene is left open where the match is weak. A row's size may be missing; if present it is once, few, many or a size class.

j_call d_call clone_size v_call cdr3_length cdr3_aa cdr3_nt
TRBJ1-2 - - TRBV15 11 CATRGNYGYTF TGTGCCACCAGGGGGAACTATGGCTACACCTTC
TRBJ2-7 TRBD1 - TRBV12-5 15 CASGLNAGQGGEQYF TGTGCTAGTGGTTTGAACGCAGGACAGGGGGGCGAGCAGTACTTC
TRBJ2-1 - once TRBV7-9 16 CASSLKPGQFNNEQFF TGTGCCAGCAGCCTCAAACCGGGACAATTTAACAATGAGCAGTTCTTC
TRBJ2-1 TRBD2 - TRBV2 19 CASSDLASGAFRGFNEQFF TGTGCCAGCAGTGACTTGGCTAGCGGGGCCTTTCGGGGATTCAATGAGCAGTTCTTC
TRBJ2-7 - few TRBV11-2 11 CASSSSYEQYF TGTGCCAGCAGCTCCTCCTACGAGCAGTACTTC
TRBJ1-5 TRBD1 - TRBV7-2 16 CASSFGTGSGNQPQHF TGTGCCAGCAGCTTCGGGACAGGGAGCGGCAATCAGCCCCAGCATTTT
TRBJ1-2 - - TRBV6-5 16 CASSYSGVPGAYGYTF TGTGCCAGCAGTTACTCGGGCGTCCCGGGGGCCTATGGCTACACCTTC
TRBJ1-2 TRBD1 - TRBV6-6 14 CASRLSLGGFGYTF TGTGCCAGCAGATTGAGCTTAGGGGGCTTTGGCTACACCTTC
TRBJ1-1 TRBD1 - TRBV18 15 CASSLLTGLGTEAFF TGTGCCAGCTCACTCCTGACAGGGCTCGGCACTGAAGCTTTCTTT
TRBJ1-4 - - TRBV7-8 15 CASSLGGLPGEKLFF TGTGCCAGCAGCTTAGGGGGACTCCCTGGCGAAAAACTGTTTTTT
TRBJ2-1 TRBD2 once TRBV4-3 15 CASSQVGGYFNEQFF TGCGCCAGCAGCCAAGTGGGGGGGTATTTCAATGAGCAGTTCTTC
TRBJ2-7 - - TRBV4-1 15 CASSQGGGSTYEQYF TGCGCCAGCAGCCAAGGTGGGGGGAGTACCTACGAGCAGTACTTC
TRBJ2-7 - - TRBV9 13 CASSVKQKYEQYF TGTGCCAGCAGCGTTAAACAGAAATACGAGCAGTACTTC
TRBJ1-4 - - TRBV11-2 13 CASSLTTNEKLFF TGTGCCAGCAGCCTGACCACTAATGAAAAACTGTTTTTT
TRBJ2-2 - - TRBV10-3 14 CAISDGVGTGELFF TGTGCCATCAGTGACGGTGTGGGGACCGGGGAGCTGTTTTTT
TRBJ2-1 - - TRBV6-6 14 CASTARGHIDEQFF TGTGCCAGCACGGCTAGAGGACATATCGATGAGCAGTTCTTC
TRBJ2-5 - - TRBV5-5 14 CASSLVATAETQYF TGTGCCAGCAGCTTGGTGGCCACCGCAGAGACCCAGTACTTC
TRBJ2-3 - - TRBV7-8 14 CASSLAGGPSTQYF TGTGCCAGCAGCTTAGCGGGGGGGCCAAGTACGCAGTATTTT
TRBJ2-3 - - TRBV5-1 15 CASSFGDTSEDTQYF TGCGCCAGCAGCTTCGGAGACACCTCGGAGGATACGCAGTATTTT
TRBJ2-5 - - TRBV6-5 15 CASRVRGGTLETQYF TGTGCCAGCAGAGTTAGGGGGGGGACCTTAGAGACCCAGTACTTC
TRBJ2-3 TRBD2 - TRBV11-3 18 CASSFRGGGGLSTDTQYF TGTGCCAGCAGCTTTCGGGGGGGTGGAGGCCTAAGCACAGATACGCAGTATTTT
TRBJ2-3 TRBD2 once TRBV11-3 16 CASSSRTSGNPDTQYF TGTGCCAGCAGCTCTAGGACTAGCGGGAACCCAGATACGCAGTATTTT
TRBJ1-2 - - TRBV5-4 14 CASSFPGADYGYTF TGTGCCAGCAGCTTTCCAGGGGCAGATTATGGCTACACCTTC
TRBJ1-2 - - TRBV27 15 CASSSSRQVNYGYTF TGTGCCAGCAGTTCAAGCAGGCAAGTTAACTATGGCTACACCTTC
TRBJ1-5 - - TRBV6-2/TRBV6-3 14 CASSYQTSSQPQHF TGTGCCAGCAGTTACCAGACTTCAAGTCAGCCCCAGCATTTT
TRBJ1-1 - - TRBV4-1 16 CASSPLFRGANTEAFF TGCGCCAGCAGCCCCTTATTTCGGGGGGCGAACACTGAAGCTTTCTTT
TRBJ1-1 TRBD1 - TRBV5-1 15 CASSQQGQGAAEAFF TGCGCCAGCAGCCAGCAGGGACAGGGGGCCGCTGAAGCTTTCTTT
TRBJ2-7 - once TRBV6-1 14 CASSEVSGLDEQYF TGTGCCAGCAGTGAAGTGTCAGGTTTGGACGAGCAGTACTTC
TRBJ2-7 - - TRBV4-1 13 CASSQVWSREQYF TGCGCCAGCAGCCAAGTTTGGTCCCGGGAGCAGTACTTC
TRBJ2-5 TRBD2 once TRBV19 13 CASGTSATTTQYF TGTGCCAGTGGAACTAGCGCCACAACGACCCAGTACTTC
TRBJ2-5 TRBD2 - TRBV11-2 18 CASSLGLAGTYIGETQYF TGTGCCAGCAGCTTAGGTCTAGCGGGGACCTATATCGGGGAGACCCAGTACTTC
TRBJ1-1 - - TRBV2 11 CASSADSEAFF TGTGCCAGCAGTGCCGACAGTGAAGCTTTCTTT
TRBJ2-7 - - TRBV12-3/TRBV12-4 11 CATPQSCEQYF TGTGCCACCCCCCAGTCCTGCGAGCAGTACTTC